The clone carrying this T cell receptor beta chain was picked up a small number of times. The antigen is not known. Vbeta (60) and Jbeta (13) primers were used in the PCR. Measured with immunoSEQ multiplex PCR; TCRdb has only the in-frame clones, and not every one. This sample has 150,000 to 250,000 clones, with approximately 78% found just once. Germline assignment: CDR1 MGHRA and CDR2 YSYEKL. This CDR3 spans 18 amino acids. V was clipped by 0 bases and J by 5 bases; unmatched bases: 12. This specimen comes from a study of cytomegalovirus exposure and HLA in healthy donors. General study points: Association of a missense DCLRE1C variant with TCR beta V- and J-gene trimming was reported in a later analysis. In a later analysis, TCR association rates varied by HLA locus: DRB1 most, HLA-C fewest.

The chain carries TRBV4-1 and TRBJ2-3; 9 bases align to TRBD2. What was sequenced was PBMCs. This TCR came from a woman aged 45-60 years in good health and CMV-seropositive. The CDR3 region has the DNA TGCGCCAGCAGCCAAGATGATGCGACTAGCGGCTTAAAAGATACGCAGTATTTT. It specifies CASSQDDATSGLKDTQYF.